The 15 T cell receptor beta chains listed next were all sequenced from one sample in a study of spatial heterogeneity in lung cancer. Time point in this sample: blood at routine non-recurrence follow-up after resection. In TCRdb, the 5' RACE reads were re-called with MiXCR into one record per CDR3 protein. The data contain under 25,000 distinct CDR3 sequences, about 9% of them singletons. The material was PBMCs, obtained at follow-up. The source of these receptors is a female donor with early-stage non-small cell lung cancer.

This chain connects TRBV27 to TRBJ1-5, with D possibly TRBD1 on 5 matching bases. The CDR3 spans 15 residues. V lost 4 bases and J 0 bases, leaving 10 bases between the germline ends. Germline CDR1 reads MNHEY; CDR2 reads SMNVEV (reference sequence). DNA for the CDR3: TGTGCCAGCAGTTCAGGGACCGATAGCAATCAGCCCCAGCATTTT. Residues: CASSSGTDSNQPQHF.

This clonotype was seen many times. The rearrangement uses TRBV7-9 and TRBJ2-7, with D perhaps TRBD2 (6 bases). Between the trimmed V and J ends, which lost 3 bases and 1 base, there was a span of 19 bases. CDR3 size: 17 residues. CDR1 SEHNR and CDR2 FQNEAQ come from the germline V gene (reference sequence). In DNA form, the CDR3 reads TGTGCCAGCAGCTTGGAACCGGGAGCACTAACTTCCTACGAGCAGTACTTC. Its translation: CASSLEPGALTSYEQYF.

In its sample, this clonotype was seen many times. V is TRBV20-1 and J is TRBJ2-1; the D call may be TRBD1 or TRBD2 (5 bases each). The CDR3 totals 14 residues. Trimming took off 6 bases at V and 0 bases at J, with 12 bases between the two ends. Germline V gene sequence: CDR1 DFQATT, CDR2 SNEGSKA (reference sequence). CDR3 coding DNA: TGCAGTGCCCCGGGACCAAGCTCCTACAATGAGCAGTTCTTC. Translation: CSAPGPSSYNEQFF.

This clonotype was seen repeatedly, ten times or more. V is TRBV2 and J is TRBJ2-5; TRBD1 matches 7 bases. Germline V lookup: CDR1 SNHLY, CDR2 FYNNEI. After removal of 4 bases from V and 1 base from J, the junction contained 6 bases not matched to a gene. The CDR3 consists of 15 residues. CDR3 DNA sequence: TGTGCCAGCAGTGGAACTACAGGGGCCCAAGAGACCCAGTACTTC. The encoded protein is CASSGTTGAQETQYF.

In this sample, this clonotype turned up many times. This sequence joins TRBV18 and TRBJ2-4; TRBD1 matches at 9 bases. Germline CDR1 is KGHSH and CDR2 is LQKENI. Trimming cost V 3 bases and J 4 bases; bases outside gene matches: 1. The CDR3 is made up of 14 amino acids. The chain's CDR3 is CASSPGTGKNIQYF. The CDR3 DNA is TGTGCCAGCTCACCCGGGACAGGGAAAAACATTCAGTACTTC.

This clonotype was counted at least ten times. This rearrangement joins TRBV10-2 to TRBJ1-5; a weak D match, TRBD1 (5 bases). V shed 9 bases and J shed 1 base, with 19 bases lying between them. This CDR3 has 16 amino acids. The germline CDR1 and CDR2 sequences are WSHSY and SAAADI. For the CDR3, the DNA is TGCGCCAGTGGGCGGTGGGGCAGAGAGAGCAATCAGCCCCAGCATTTT. Translated, it gives CASGRWGRESNQPQHF.

The V gene is TRBV19, the J gene TRBJ2-1; D possibly corresponds to TRBD2 (6 bases). This CDR3 is built from 15 residues. Germline V gives CDR1 LNHDA, CDR2 SQIVND (reference sequence). Trimming took off 1 base at V and 7 bases at J, with 14 bases between the two ends. The CDR3 DNA sequence: TGTGCCAGTAGTATAGTCGGACCAGGAGGGAATGAGCAGTTCTTC. It codes for CASSIVGPGGNEQFF.

The chain links TRBV18 to TRBJ2-5, with D tentatively TRBD1 (5 bases). The V end was cut by 0 bases, the J end by 7 bases, with 12 bases between. The CDR3 totals 14 residues. Germline CDR1 reads KGHSH; CDR2 reads LQKENI. The CDR3: CASSPPARVGTQYF. The CDR3 DNA reads as TGTGCCAGCTCACCACCGGCCAGGGTGGGGACCCAGTACTTC.

In its sample, this clonotype was seen many times. J is TRBJ2-7 and V is TRBV28; 8 nucleotides align to TRBD2. CDR3 size: 16 residues. Unmatched junction bases numbered 8, after V lost 4 bases and J lost 0 bases. Germline V gene lookup returns CDR1 MDHEN and CDR2 SYDVKM. CDR3 sequence reads: CASSSPASGSSYEQYF. The CDR3 bases are TGTGCCAGCAGTTCGCCCGCCAGCGGGAGCTCCTACGAGCAGTACTTC.

A remark on this clonotype: This may be a read error, as it is one base from a much larger clone. The chain combines TRBV7-2 with TRBJ1-2, with 7 bases fitting TRBD1. CDR3 length equals 17 residues. The V gene's germline CDR1 is SGHTA and CDR2 FQGNSA. The CDR3 here is CVSSAWDRRLRGYGYTF. DNA of the CDR3: TGTGTCAGCAGCGCATGGGACAGAAGGTTACGAGGCTATGGCTACACCTTC.

This rearrangement joins TRBV19 to TRBJ1-6, with a weak D call TRBD1 (5 bases). Looked up from germline, CDR1 is LNHDA and CDR2 is SQIVND (reference sequence). The V end was cut by 3 bases, the J end by 0 bases, with 12 bases between. The CDR3 length is 17 residues. The CDR3 here is CASSMWRQSSYNSPLHF. CDR3 coding DNA: TGTGCCAGTAGTATGTGGAGACAGAGCTCCTATAATTCACCCCTCCACTTT.

This clonotype has ten or more counts. The rearrangement uses TRBV7-2 and TRBJ2-1; TRBD1 agrees at 9 bases. CDR3 size: 19 residues. Unmatched junction bases numbered 10, after V lost 1 base and J lost 0 bases. In germline, CDR1 is SGHTA, CDR2 FQGNSA. CDR3 residues: CASSLVATGGSSSYNEQFF. The CDR3 DNA reads as TGTGCCAGCAGCTTAGTTGCGACAGGGGGTTCAAGCTCCTACAATGAGCAGTTCTTC.

This clonotype was picked up many times. This rearrangement joins TRBV12-5 to TRBJ2-7; TRBD1 agrees at 9 bases. Germline CDR1 LGHNT, CDR2 FRNRAP. The trim removed 7 bases at V and 3 bases at J, leaving 4 bases unmatched. CDR3 length equals 13 residues. The CDR3 reads CASAAGQGYEQYF. The CDR3 DNA is TGTGCTAGTGCCGCGGGACAGGGCTACGAGCAGTACTTC.

Ten or more counts support this clonotype. The V gene is TRBV19, the J gene TRBJ2-4; 9 positions agree with TRBD1. CDR3 length: 15 amino acids. Germline lookup yields CDR1 LNHDA and CDR2 SQIVND (reference sequence). Losses at the gene ends were 2 bases for V and 6 bases for J; bases not matched to a gene: 5. CDR3 loop: CASSIRGQGANIQYF. The CDR3 nucleotides are TGTGCCAGTAGTATAAGGGGACAGGGAGCAAACATTCAGTACTTC.

This clonotype was seen many times. The chain combines TRBV5-4 with TRBJ1-2, with TRBD1 identical over 8 bases. J gave up 0 bases and V 9 bases, and 7 bases lay outside the gene matches. CDR1 SGHNT and CDR2 YYREEE come from the germline V gene (reference sequence). CDR3 size: 14 residues. The CDR3 DNA follows: TGTGCCACCCAACCGACAGGGGCTAACTATGGCTACACCTTC. As protein: CATQPTGANYGYTF.